Shown below are 2 T cell receptor beta chains from a single sample sequenced in a study of response to subunit inactivated influenza vaccine. From the RT-PCR reads, TCRdb called clonotypes with MiXCR, one entry per CDR3 protein. The sample has some 550,000 distinct CDR3 sequences, 20% to 25% seen once. These data also formed part of another study, on T cells expressing NK-cell markers. That source adds: Template switching by 5'RACE with UMIs generated the TCR beta cDNA.

Sequenced here: CD4+ T cells sorted from PBMCs, sampled 12 days after vaccination. These receptors were taken from a man aged 50-60 years who received an inactivated influenza vaccine.

CDR3 loop: CSVVLAGVYEQYF. CDR3 coding DNA: TGCAGCGTCGTACTAGCGGGGGTTTACGAGCAGTACTTC. The gene calls are TRBV29-1 and TRBJ2-7; TRBD2 matches at 11 bases. This CDR3 has 13 residues. V gave up 6 bases and J gave up 4 bases; unmatched junction bases: 5. Germline V gene data show CDR1 as SQVTM and CDR2 as ANQGSEA.

The gene calls are TRBV18 and TRBJ1-5; the D gene is possibly TRBD1 (5 bases). There are 15 residues in the CDR3. Looked up from germline, CDR1 is KGHSH and CDR2 is LQKENI. V lost 1 base, J lost 4 bases, and 11 bases lay in between. The CDR3 protein is CASSPQQGPNQPQHF. The CDR3 nucleotides read TGTGCCAGCTCACCACAGCAGGGTCCGAATCAGCCCCAGCATTTT. The full variable domain, in which reference TRBV18 and TRBJ1-5 provide the parts outside the CDR3, is NAGVMQNPRHLVRRRGQEARLRCSPMKGHSHVYWYRQLPEEGLKFMVYLQKENIIDESGMPKERFSAEFPKEGPSILRIQQVVRGDSAAYFCASSPQQGPNQPQHFGDGTRLSIL.